These 23 T cell receptor beta chains were all obtained from the same sample, sequenced in a study of technical replicates of blood from a few donors (TCRdb year 2017). The receptor library was made with the immunoSEQ multiplex PCR assay. TCRdb took over this immuneACCESS table, retaining in-frame rearrangements with V and J assigned. Such tables are incomplete; in checked studies, under half of the missing clones stem from an unresolved V gene, and the remainder is unexplained. This sample gives over 60,000 clones in total; roughly 93% of them show up just once. Of the sample, 0.2% to 0.3% is held by the ten largest clones. Sequencing was performed on T cells isolated from PBMCs. These receptors all come from a human donor in good health.

The chain has TRBV11-2 and TRBJ1-1; tentative D call: TRBD1 (5 bases). CDR1 and CDR2 from the germline V gene are SGHAT and FQNNGV. V was cut by 5 bases and J by 7 bases, with 29 bases left in between. This CDR3 spans 18 amino acids. The CDR3 nucleotides are TGTGCCAGCAGCCCCGGCCGGGGGGGGAGTAGAAGAGAGAATGAAGCTTTCTTT. Translation gives CASSPGRGGSRRENEAFF.

This clone has a single count. The rearrangement uses TRBV4-1 and TRBJ1-2; tentatively, D is TRBD1 (5 bases). This CDR3 is built from 15 residues. Germline lookup yields CDR1 MGHRA and CDR2 YSYEKL. V was trimmed by 0 bases and J by 6 bases, leaving 14 bases between them. The CDR3 DNA sequence: TGCGCCAGCAGCCAAGACGGCAGGGCGTGGAATGGCTACACCTTC. This translates into CASSQDGRAWNGYTF.

V gene TRBV5-5 combines with J gene TRBJ1-2; D may be TRBD1 (6 bases). Germline CDR1 SGHKS, CDR2 YYEKEE (reference sequence). V dropped 0 bases and J dropped 7 bases, with 19 bases sitting between them. The CDR3 contains 16 residues. CDR3 sequence (DNA): TGTGCCAGCAGCTTGGCTACAGGGCTCCCCTCGGGTGGCTACACCTTC. Protein sequence: CASSLATGLPSGGYTF.

The rearrangement joins TRBV25-1 to TRBJ2-7; D is possibly TRBD2 (5 bases). Trimming stripped 3 bases from V and 1 base from J, with 10 bases between. CDR1 and CDR2 from the germline V gene are MGHDK and SYGVNS. The CDR3 length is 14 residues. The CDR3 region has the DNA TGTGCCAGCAGTGACCTAGCCGTTTCCTACGAGCAGTACTTC. Its translation: CASSDLAVSYEQYF.

This chain uses TRBV7-6 with TRBJ2-6, with D perhaps matching TRBD1 (6 bases). The germline gives CDR1 SGHVS, CDR2 FNYEAQ. The CDR3 contains 18 residues. Trimming took off 3 bases at V and 0 bases at J, with 15 bases between the two ends. The CDR3 DNA is TGTGCCAGCAGCTTGGTGGACAGCTGGGTCTCTGGGGCCAACGTCCTGACTTTC. Its protein product is CASSLVDSWVSGANVLTF. Using reference TRBV7-6 and TRBJ2-6 for the parts outside the CDR3, the full variable domain is GAGVSQSPRYKVTKRGQDVALRCDPISGHVSLYWYRQALGQGPEFLTYFNYEAQQDKSGLPNDRFSAERPEGSISTLTIQRTEQRDSAMYRCASSLVDSWVSGANVLTFGAGSRLTVL.

J is TRBJ2-7 and V is TRBV7-2; 7 bases agree with TRBD1. The CDR3 spans 12 residues. The junction had 4 bases not matched to a gene; V was cut back by 2 bases and J by 9 bases. Germline CDR1 is SGHTA and CDR2 is FQGNSA. CDR3 protein: CASSLTTGPQYF. CDR3 nucleotide sequence: TGTGCCAGCAGCTTAACGACAGGGCCGCAGTACTTC.

The gene calls are TRBV5-1 and TRBJ2-5; TRBD2 agrees at 8 bases. V gave up 1 base and J gave up 4 bases; unmatched junction bases: 6. The V gene's germline CDR1 is SGHRS and CDR2 YFSETQ. CDR3 length: 15 residues. This chain's CDR3 is CASSLYPAGAETQYF. In DNA form, the CDR3 reads TGCGCCAGCAGCTTGTATCCAGCGGGAGCAGAGACCCAGTACTTC.

The gene calls are TRBV27 and TRBJ1-5; maybe TRBD1 (6 bases). The V end was cut by 6 bases, the J end by 6 bases, with 12 bases between. CDR1 and CDR2 from the germline V gene are MNHEY and SMNVEV (reference sequence). The CDR3 length is 13 residues. DNA of the CDR3: TGTGCCAGCAGATCACAGGGAAGTCAGCCCCAGCATTTT. Translation: CASRSQGSQPQHF.

V gene TRBV19 combines with J gene TRBJ2-7; 7 bases line up with TRBD2. CDR1 and CDR2 (germline): LNHDA, SQIVND (reference sequence). Trimming removed 3 bases from V and 5 bases from J; junction bases left unmatched: 10. The CDR3 covers 15 residues. CDR3 protein: CASSMGREYNHEQYF. The CDR3 coding sequence is TGTGCCAGTAGTATGGGGAGGGAATATAACCACGAGCAGTACTTC.

The chain links TRBV7-9 to TRBJ1-5; D is ambiguous. Trimming stripped 3 bases from V and 5 bases from J, with 8 bases between. Germline loops: CDR1 SEHNR, CDR2 FQNEAQ (reference sequence). This CDR3 contains 13 residues. The CDR3 loop reads CASSFTFDQPQHF. DNA of the CDR3: TGTGCCAGCAGCTTCACATTCGATCAGCCCCAGCATTTT.

This chain joins TRBV29-1 and TRBJ2-7; 7 bases fit TRBD2. After removal of 4 bases from V and 6 bases from J, the junction contained 9 bases not matched to a gene. The CDR3 sequence is 13 residues long. The germline V gene has CDR1 SQVTM and CDR2 ANQGSEA. The CDR3 DNA sequence: TGCAGCGTTGCGGGCCCGCGGGAGAGCGAGCAGTACTTC. Translating gives CSVAGPRESEQYF.

This rearrangement joins TRBV6-1 to TRBJ1-1, with 10 bases that match TRBD1. CDR3 length: 14 residues. Trimming removed 8 bases from V and 1 base from J; junction bases left unmatched: 4. Per germline, CDR1 MNHNS and CDR2 SASEGT. The CDR3 protein is CASGQGVGNTEAFF. The CDR3 DNA reads TGTGCCAGCGGACAGGGGGTAGGGAACACTGAAGCTTTCTTT.

V and J are TRBV19 and TRBJ2-7, with 9 nucleotides matching TRBD2. Germline V gene sequence: CDR1 LNHDA, CDR2 SQIVND (reference sequence). V dropped 5 bases and J dropped 3; count of bases not matched to a gene: 17. This CDR3 has 18 residues. The CDR3 bases are TGTGCCAGTAGTGCCCGCGTTGGACTAGCGCGAACCCTCTACGAGCAGTACTTC. Amino acid sequence: CASSARVGLARTLYEQYF.

The rearrangement joins TRBV5-1 to TRBJ1-6, with D perhaps TRBD1 (6 bases). The V gene lost 1 base and the J gene lost 1 base, with 9 bases spanning the gap. The germline V gene encodes CDR1 SGHRS and CDR2 YFSETQ. This CDR3 has 16 residues. Here the CDR3 reads CASSLNRASYNSPLHF. DNA for the CDR3: TGCGCCAGCAGCTTGAACAGGGCGTCCTATAATTCACCCCTCCACTTT.

The rearrangement joins TRBV27 to TRBJ1-6; 7 nucleotides match TRBD1. The V and J ends lost 0 bases and 0 bases, in that order; junction bases with no gene match: 8. Germline CDR1 reads MNHEY; CDR2 reads SMNVEV (reference sequence). CDR3 length: 19 amino acids. The CDR3 DNA follows: TGTGCCAGCAGTTTATCCTTCCCAGGGGGGAGCTCCTATAATTCACCCCTCCACTTT. It yields the protein CASSLSFPGGSSYNSPLHF.

V gene TRBV5-6 combines with J gene TRBJ2-7; TRBD1 might be the D (5 bases). The CDR3 runs to 14 residues. V was pared by 1 base and J by 3 bases, with 11 bases between. Germline assignment: CDR1 SGHDT and CDR2 YYEEEE. CDR3 sequence reads: CASSLLDMNYEQYF. The CDR3 DNA follows: TGTGCCAGCAGCTTGTTGGACATGAACTACGAGCAGTACTTC.

This clone occurred once. The chain is built from TRBV27 and TRBJ2-7; D might be TRBD2 (6 bases). The CDR3 is 14 amino acids. Trimming stripped 6 bases from V and 3 bases from J, with 15 bases between. CDR1 is MNHEY and CDR2 is SMNVEV in the germline V gene (reference sequence). The CDR3 protein is CASRWGGPGYEQYF. CDR3 nucleotides: TGTGCCAGCAGATGGGGAGGCCCCGGCTACGAGCAGTACTTC.

The V gene is TRBV6-5, the J gene TRBJ1-1; TRBD1 matches at 10 bases. V was clipped by 6 bases and J by 4 bases; unmatched bases: 5. The CDR3 length is 14 residues. CDR1 is MNHEY, CDR2 SVGAGI, per germline. The CDR3 sequence: CASRRQGASTEAFF. CDR3 sequence (DNA): TGTGCCAGCAGACGACAGGGGGCGAGCACTGAAGCTTTCTTT.

V gene TRBV1 combines with J gene TRBJ2-2; TRBD2, the table's D call, was not compared with the DNA. TRBV1 is a pseudogene. The CDR3 contains 16 residues. CDR3 amino acids: CTSSQDDSGGAAELFF. The CDR3 region has the DNA TGCACCAGCAGCCAAGATGATAGCGGGGGGGCCGCGGAGCTGTTTTTT.

The CDR3 here is CASSLVYTVNTEAFF. In nucleotides, the CDR3 is TGTGCCAGCAGCTTAGTTTACACAGTGAACACTGAAGCTTTCTTT. The chain employs TRBV11-2 and TRBJ1-1; D gene uncertain. The V gene's germline CDR1 is SGHAT and CDR2 FQNNGV. This CDR3 has 15 amino acids. V was cut by 1 base and J by 0 bases, with 9 bases left in between.

V gene TRBV13 combines with J gene TRBJ1-4; TRBD1 aligns across 7 bases. V was clipped by 3 bases and J by 4 bases; unmatched bases: 8. The CDR3 spans 16 residues. Germline V lookup: CDR1 PRHDT, CDR2 FYEKMQ (reference sequence). This CDR3 reads CASSFRGTAYNEKLFF. In DNA form, the CDR3 reads TGTGCCAGCAGCTTTCGGGGGACAGCCTATAATGAAAAACTGTTTTTT.

This rearrangement joins TRBV5-1 to TRBJ2-3; 9 bases match TRBD2. V trimming: 0 bases; J trimming: 0 bases; junction bases outside the gene matches: 5. Germline loops: CDR1 SGHRS, CDR2 YFSETQ. There are 17 residues in the CDR3. CDR3 coding DNA: TGCGCCAGCAGCTTGGGTACAGCGGGAGGAAGCACAGATACGCAGTATTTT. Translated, it gives CASSLGTAGGSTDTQYF.

CDR3 nucleotides: TGTGCCAGCAGTCCCGGACAGGGGGGTGGCTACACCTTC. Its translation: CASSPGQGGGYTF. This sequence joins TRBV28 and TRBJ1-2, with 10 bases that match TRBD1. The CDR3 is made up of 13 amino acids. V lost 5 bases and J lost 7; bases outside the gene matches: 4. Germline V lookup: CDR1 MDHEN, CDR2 SYDVKM.